This entry lists 32 T cell receptor beta chains sequenced from one sample in a study of cytomegalovirus exposure and HLA in healthy donors. Amplification used 60 Vbeta primers and 13 Jbeta primers. Data came from immunoSEQ multiplex PCR; TCRdb stores just in-frame clones and leaves some out. The sample's table shows 130,000 to 150,000 clones. Sequenced: PBMCs. These TCRs come from a man aged 40-55 years in good health and CMV-seronegative.

The rearrangement links TRBV5-6 to TRBJ2-1; TRBD1 agrees at 7 bases. CDR3 length: 15 residues. CDR1 is SGHDT, CDR2 YYEEEE, per germline. Germline trimming cut 5 bases from V and 7 bases from J; bases unmatched to any gene: 12. The CDR3 here is CASSFPNRGGNEQFF. The CDR3 nucleotides are TGTGCCAGCAGTTTCCCGAACAGGGGTGGGAATGAGCAGTTCTTC.

The chain has TRBV7-7 and TRBJ2-2, with a weak D call TRBD1 (5 bases). Germline lookup yields CDR1 SSHAT and CDR2 FNYEAQ (reference sequence). V shed 7 bases and J shed 1 base, with 10 bases lying between them. The CDR3 sequence is 14 residues long. CDR3 nucleotide sequence: TGTGCCAGCACCTCAGACAGGAACACCGGGGAGCTGTTTTTT. Its protein product is CASTSDRNTGELFF.

This chain links TRBV2 with TRBJ1-2; D is perhaps TRBD1 (5 bases). Germline CDR1 and CDR2: SNHLY and FYNNEI. The CDR3 consists of 13 residues. Trimming took 3 bases from V and 2 from J, leaving 7 bases between them. Written as DNA, the CDR3 is TGTGCCAGCAGTGACCCAGGGAACTATGGCTACACCTTC. Translation gives CASSDPGNYGYTF.

The V call is TRBV5-4, the J call TRBJ1-3; D is ambiguous. The CDR3 contains 14 residues. Trimming pared 0 bases from V and 0 bases from J, leaving 4 bases between. CDR1 is SGHNT and CDR2 is YYREEE in the germline V gene (reference sequence). The CDR3 DNA sequence: TGTGCCAGCAGCTTGGACAGCTCTGGAAACACCATATATTTT. Residues: CASSLDSSGNTIYF.

V and J are TRBV12-5 and TRBJ2-2; possibly TRBD1 for D (6 bases). CDR3 length: 15 residues. Germline V gives CDR1 LGHNT, CDR2 FRNRAP. The V end was cut by 2 bases, the J end by 2 bases, with 9 bases between. CDR3: CASGLWTANTGELFF. The CDR3 DNA sequence: TGTGCTAGTGGTTTGTGGACAGCTAACACCGGGGAGCTGTTTTTT.

The CDR3 nucleotides are TGTGCCAGCAGCCCGGGGGTCCTCTCTAACTATGGCTACACCTTC. This gives the protein CASSPGVLSNYGYTF. The rearrangement uses TRBV5-6 and TRBJ1-2; D may be TRBD1 (5 bases). V lost 4 bases, J lost 0 bases, and 13 bases lay in between. The CDR3 spans 15 residues. Germline CDR1 is SGHDT and CDR2 is YYEEEE.

CDR3: CASSLAHRTGEQYF. CDR3 DNA: TGTGCCAGCAGCTTAGCGCACCGCACAGGCGAGCAGTACTTC. The chain uses TRBV7-9 and TRBJ2-5; perhaps TRBD1 as D (5 bases). Gene TRBJ2-7 matches the end of the DNA better, so the J call may be wrong. Germline assignment: CDR1 SEHNR and CDR2 FQNEAQ (reference sequence). The CDR3 sequence is 14 residues long.

With regard to this clone: The same CDR3 can be traced to other DNA sequences in this sample. This chain uses TRBV10-3 with TRBJ2-7; 7 bases match TRBD1. V was pared by 4 bases and J by 3 bases, with 3 bases of the junction left unmatched. The CDR3 totals 13 residues. CDR1 and CDR2 from the germline V gene are ENHRY and SYGVKD. The CDR3 loop is CAISGQGGYEQYF. The CDR3 coding sequence is TGTGCCATCAGTGGACAGGGTGGCTACGAGCAGTACTTC.

The chain employs TRBV5-4 and TRBJ2-3; 11 bases map to TRBD2. This CDR3 spans 15 amino acids. The germline V gene encodes CDR1 SGHNT and CDR2 YYREEE (reference sequence). Losses at the gene ends were 2 bases for V and 4 bases for J; bases not matched to a gene: 3. The CDR3 nucleotides read TGTGCCAGCAGCTTCCCGGGACTAGCGGCAGATACGCAGTATTTT. Translating it yields CASSFPGLAADTQYF.

The J gene is TRBJ2-7, the V gene TRBV2, with D possibly matching TRBD1 (5 bases). Germline assignment: CDR1 SNHLY and CDR2 FYNNEI. The CDR3 has 16 residues. The V end was cut by 7 bases, the J end by 2 bases, with 21 bases between. Written as DNA, the CDR3 is TGTGCCAGCAACGAAAGGGGCCAGCAAGCAGCCTACGAGCAGTACTTC. Protein sequence: CASNERGQQAAYEQYF.

The V gene is TRBV7-9, the J gene TRBJ2-2; D not resolved. There are 18 residues in the CDR3. The ends were cut back, 3 bases at V and 0 bases at J, with 17 bases in the middle. CDR1 and CDR2 (germline): SEHNR, FQNEAQ (reference sequence). DNA for the CDR3: TGTGCCAGCAGCTTCCAACTTAAAGCTATCGCGAACACCGGGGAGCTGTTTTTT. This gives the protein CASSFQLKAIANTGELFF.

The genes are TRBV7-2 and TRBJ2-5; a possible D gene is TRBD1 (6 bases). The V end lost 5 bases, the J end lost 2 bases, and 12 bases lay between the germline ends. Per the germline V gene, CDR1 is SGHTA and CDR2 is FQGNSA. The CDR3 extends over 14 amino acids. The CDR3 is CASSLTGRQETQYF. As DNA, the CDR3 is TGTGCCAGCAGCCTTACAGGGAGACAAGAGACCCAGTACTTC. The full variable domain, completed using reference TRBV7-2 and TRBJ2-5, is GAGVSQSPSNKVTEKGKDVELRCDPISGHTALYWYRQSLGQGLEFLIYFQGNSAPDKSGLPSDRFSAERTGGSVSTLTIQRTQQEDSAVYLCASSLTGRQETQYFGPGTRLLVL.

The V call is TRBV13, the J call TRBJ2-5; D may be TRBD1 (5 bases). Trimming removed 1 base at V and 3 bases at J, with 21 bases between. The CDR3 totals 18 residues. Germline CDR1 is PRHDT and CDR2 is FYEKMQ (reference sequence). In DNA, the CDR3 is TGTGCCAGCAGCTTAGAGGCCCTGGGGCCGGATCGGGAAGAGACCCAGTACTTC. Its translation is CASSLEALGPDREETQYF. Full variable domain (remainder filled in from reference TRBV13 and TRBJ2-5): AAGVIQSPRHLIKEKRETATLKCYPIPRHDTVYWYQQGPGQDPQFLISFYEKMQSDKGSIPDRFSAQQFSDYHSELNMSSLELGDSALYFCASSLEALGPDREETQYFGPGTRLLVL.

The chain uses TRBV19 and TRBJ2-7; TRBD1 matches at 7 bases. CDR1 and CDR2 (germline): LNHDA, SQIVND (reference sequence). The length of the CDR3 is 14 residues. Losses at the gene ends were 7 bases for V and 3 bases for J; bases not matched to a gene: 9. CDR3 sequence: CASKDSGQSYEQYF. In nucleotides, the CDR3 is TGTGCCAGTAAGGACTCGGGACAGAGCTACGAGCAGTACTTC.

V usage is TRBV7-9 and J usage is TRBJ2-5, with a weak D call TRBD2 (5 bases). Germline V lookup: CDR1 SEHNR, CDR2 FQNEAQ (reference sequence). V lost 1 base to trimming and J lost 5 bases, with 11 bases between them. The CDR3 is made up of 14 amino acids. The CDR3: CASSLVSGIETQYF. The CDR3 DNA follows: TGTGCCAGCAGCTTAGTTTCGGGGATCGAGACCCAGTACTTC.

The rearrangement joins TRBV29-1 to TRBJ2-6; TRBD1 agrees at 11 bases. Germline-derived CDR1 and CDR2 are SQVTM and ANQGSEA. The CDR3 is 14 amino acids. V shed 6 bases and J 3 bases; nucleotides not matched to a gene: 1. The CDR3 sequence is CSVGQGVGANVLTF. The CDR3 DNA reads as TGCAGCGTGGGACAGGGGGTTGGGGCCAACGTCCTGACTTTC.

The chain employs TRBV18 and TRBJ2-7; 11 bases fit TRBD2. The CDR3 has 16 amino acids. V lost 5 bases, J lost 2 bases, and 8 bases stayed unmatched. CDR1 KGHSH and CDR2 LQKENI come from the germline V gene. The CDR3 here is CASSTLAGVPAYEQYF. CDR3 nucleotides: TGTGCCAGCTCAACACTAGCGGGGGTCCCAGCCTACGAGCAGTACTTC.

J is TRBJ2-1 and V is TRBV28; TRBD1 matches 7 bases. The CDR3 is 14 residues long. CDR1 and CDR2 from the germline V gene are MDHEN and SYDVKM. Trimming cost V 3 bases and J 2 bases; bases outside gene matches: 1. CDR3 DNA: TGTGCCAGCAGTTTGGACAGGACCTACAATGAGCAGTTCTTC. Residues: CASSLDRTYNEQFF.

V gene TRBV7-2 combines with J gene TRBJ2-2; 11 bases fit TRBD1. Trimming took 5 bases from V and 5 from J; bases not matched to a gene: 4. CDR1 is SGHTA and CDR2 is FQGNSA in the germline V gene. CDR3 length equals 15 residues. CDR3 DNA sequence: TGTGCCAGCAGCCAGGGACAGGGGGGGACCGGGGAGCTGTTTTTT. Its translation is CASSQGQGGTGELFF.

Points on this clone: The junction differs from germline at one of its ends, possibly a read error. The chain joins TRBV4-2 to TRBJ1-5; D gene uncertain. Looked up from germline, CDR1 is LGHNA and CDR2 is YNFKEQ. The CDR3 consists of 16 residues. The CDR3 DNA reads as TGTGCCAGCAGCCAAGATAGGTCAGGAAGCAATCAGCTCCAGCATTTT. Amino acid sequence: CASSQDRSGSNQLQHF.

Points on this clone: In the same sample, other DNA sequences code for this CDR3. The chain employs TRBV5-1 and TRBJ2-7; D possibly corresponds to TRBD1 (6 bases). Between the trimmed V and J ends, which lost 0 bases and 4 bases, there was a span of 8 bases. This CDR3 comprises 13 residues. CDR1 SGHRS and CDR2 YFSETQ come from the germline V gene. The DNA for the CDR3 is TGCGCCAGCAGCTTGGCGCAGGGGTACGAGCAGTACTTC. This gives the protein CASSLAQGYEQYF.

CDR3 loop: CASSGDNRGEQYF. In DNA, the CDR3 is TGTGCCAGCAGTGGGGACAACAGGGGCGAGCAGTACTTC. The chain carries TRBV6-1 and TRBJ2-7; 7 bases align to TRBD1. CDR3 length: 13 residues. Losses at the gene ends were 4 bases for V and 6 bases for J; bases not matched to a gene: 6. From germline, CDR1 is MNHNS and CDR2 SASEGT.

The chain is built from TRBV5-1 and TRBJ1-1, with D possibly TRBD1 on 5 matching bases. Trimming took off 0 bases at V and 3 bases at J, with 15 bases between the two ends. Germline V gene data show CDR1 as SGHRS and CDR2 as YFSETQ. The CDR3 is 16 amino acids. The CDR3 reads CASSLEAGVRYTEAFF. DNA for the CDR3: TGCGCCAGCAGCTTGGAGGCGGGGGTTAGGTACACTGAAGCTTTCTTT.

The J gene is TRBJ2-7, the V gene TRBV14; 9 bases match TRBD1. Germline CDR1 is SGHDN and CDR2 is FVKESK. The junction had 3 bases not matched to a gene; V was cut back by 4 bases and J by 5 bases. The CDR3 covers 13 residues. CDR3 region: CASSPGTGNEQYF. The CDR3 region has the DNA TGTGCCAGCAGCCCCGGGACAGGGAACGAGCAGTACTTC. The full variable domain, completed using reference TRBV14 and TRBJ2-7, is EAGVTQFPSHSVIEKGQTVTLRCDPISGHDNLYWYRRVMGKEIKFLLHFVKESKQDESGMPNNRFLAERTGGTYSTLKVQPAELEDSGVYFCASSPGTGNEQYFGPGTRLTVT.

The gene calls are TRBV7-9 and TRBJ2-7; no definite D call. Trimming removed 5 bases at V and 2 bases at J, with 13 bases between. Germline V gene sequence: CDR1 SEHNR, CDR2 FQNEAQ (reference sequence). The CDR3 length is 14 residues. For the CDR3, the DNA is TGTGCCAGCAGCGCCGAGAGGTCCACCTACGAGCAGTACTTC. Translation: CASSAERSTYEQYF. Supplemented by reference TRBV7-9 and TRBJ2-7, the full variable domain reads DTGVSQNPRHKITKRGQNVTFRCDPISEHNRLYWYRQTLGQGPEFLTYFQNEAQLEKSRLLSDRFSAERPKGSFSTLEIQRTEQGDSAMYLCASSAERSTYEQYFGPGTRLTVT.

This rearrangement joins TRBV7-8 to TRBJ2-7, with D unclear. The CDR3 has 12 amino acids. With 5 bases removed from V and 6 bases from J, the gap between germline ends came to 11 bases. The germline gives CDR1 SGHVS, CDR2 FQNEAQ. The DNA of the CDR3 is TGTGCCAGCAGCCCCCATTCGGGCGAGCAGTACTTC. This sequence encodes CASSPHSGEQYF. The variable domain in full, completed from reference TRBV7-8 and TRBJ2-7, reads GAGVSQSPRYKVAKRGQDVALRCDPISGHVSLFWYQQALGQGPEFLTYFQNEAQLDKSGLPSDRFFAERPEGSVSTLKIQRTQQEDSAVYLCASSPHSGEQYFGPGTRLTVT.

This chain links TRBV6-1 with TRBJ2-6, with D maybe TRBD1 (6 bases). Germline-derived CDR1 and CDR2 are MNHNS and SASEGT. CDR3 length: 18 residues. V was pared by 2 bases and J by 0 bases, with 14 bases between. The CDR3 loop reads CASSERPGVVSGANVLTF. The CDR3 DNA reads as TGTGCCAGCAGTGAAAGGCCAGGGGTGGTCTCTGGGGCCAACGTCCTGACTTTC.

V usage is TRBV5-4 and J usage is TRBJ2-7, with D possibly TRBD2 on 6 matching bases. CDR1 is SGHNT and CDR2 is YYREEE in the germline V gene (reference sequence). V was pared by 4 bases and J by 6 bases, with 20 bases between. The CDR3 consists of 15 residues. The CDR3 DNA sequence: TGTGCCAGCAGCGCCTCGGGAGTCCGCGAGGGCGAGCAGTACTTC. Protein: CASSASGVREGEQYF. Using reference TRBV5-4 and TRBJ2-7 for the parts outside the CDR3, the full variable domain is ETGVTQSPTHLIKTRGQQVTLRCSSQSGHNTVSWYQQALGQGPQFIFQYYREEENGRGNFPPRFSGLQFPNYSSELNVNALELDDSALYLCASSASGVREGEQYFGPGTRLTVT.

The genes are TRBV10-3 and TRBJ1-5; unclear D gene. V lost 0 bases, J lost 4 bases, and 7 bases lay in between. Germline V gives CDR1 ENHRY, CDR2 SYGVKD. This CDR3 has 14 amino acids. Written as DNA, the CDR3 is TGTGCCATCAGTGAGTCGAGTGCAAATCAGCCCCAGCATTTT. This encodes CAISESSANQPQHF.

About this clone: Germline and junction disagree at one end, which may indicate a read error. This chain joins TRBV6-1 and TRBJ2-7; 8 nucleotides line up with TRBD1. Germline CDR1 reads MNHNS; CDR2 reads SASEGT. The length of the CDR3 is 14 residues. CDR3 sequence: CASSSGQVFYDQYF. CDR3 DNA sequence: TGTGCCAGCAGTTCGGGACAGGTATTCTACGACCAGTACTTC.

This rearrangement joins TRBV7-2 to TRBJ2-3; 8 bases are a match to TRBD2. V trimming: 5 bases; J trimming: 0 bases; junction bases outside the gene matches: 7. Germline CDR1 is SGHTA and CDR2 is FQGNSA. There are 16 residues in the CDR3. CDR3 amino acids: CASSRGSGGSTDTQYF. The CDR3 DNA reads TGTGCCAGCAGCCGGGGGAGCGGGGGAAGCACAGATACGCAGTATTTT.

V gene TRBV7-9 combines with J gene TRBJ2-2; 8 nucleotides align to TRBD2. J lost 0 bases, V lost 2 bases, and 8 bases had no gene match. This CDR3 has 18 residues. The germline V gene encodes CDR1 SEHNR and CDR2 FQNEAQ (reference sequence). CDR3 sequence reads: CASSLRGGRGPNTGELFF. The CDR3 DNA is TGTGCCAGCAGCTTACGCGGGGGGCGGGGACCGAACACCGGGGAGCTGTTTTTT. Full variable domain (missing parts from reference TRBV7-9 and TRBJ2-2): DTGVSQNPRHKITKRGQNVTFRCDPISEHNRLYWYRQTLGQGPEFLTYFQNEAQLEKSRLLSDRFSAERPKGSFSTLEIQRTEQGDSAMYLCASSLRGGRGPNTGELFFGEGSRLTVL.